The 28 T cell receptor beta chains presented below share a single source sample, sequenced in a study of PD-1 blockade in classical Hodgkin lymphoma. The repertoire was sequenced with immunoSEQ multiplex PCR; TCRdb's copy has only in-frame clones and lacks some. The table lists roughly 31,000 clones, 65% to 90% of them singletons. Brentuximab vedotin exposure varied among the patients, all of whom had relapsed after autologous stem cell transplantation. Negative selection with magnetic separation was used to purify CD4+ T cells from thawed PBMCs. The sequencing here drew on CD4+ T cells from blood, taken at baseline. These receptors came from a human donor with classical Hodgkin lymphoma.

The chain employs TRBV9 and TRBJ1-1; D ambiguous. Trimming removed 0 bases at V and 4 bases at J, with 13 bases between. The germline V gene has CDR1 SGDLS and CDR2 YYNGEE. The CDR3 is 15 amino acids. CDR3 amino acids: CASSVESGGSTEAFF. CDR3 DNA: TGTGCCAGCAGCGTAGAGTCGGGAGGGAGCACTGAAGCTTTCTTT.

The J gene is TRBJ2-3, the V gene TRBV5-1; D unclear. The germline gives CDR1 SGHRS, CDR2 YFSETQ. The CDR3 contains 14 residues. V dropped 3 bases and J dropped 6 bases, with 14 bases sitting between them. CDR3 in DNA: TGCGCCAGCAGCTGGCGGAGAGCCTCGGATACGCAGTATTTT. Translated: CASSWRRASDTQYF.

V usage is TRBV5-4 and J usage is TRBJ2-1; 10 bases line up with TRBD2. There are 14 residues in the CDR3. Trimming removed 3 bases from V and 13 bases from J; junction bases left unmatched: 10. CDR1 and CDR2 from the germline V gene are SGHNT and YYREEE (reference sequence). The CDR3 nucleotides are TGTGCCAGCAGCTCTAAGTCTAGCGGGAGTACCCAGTTCTTC. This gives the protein CASSSKSSGSTQFF.

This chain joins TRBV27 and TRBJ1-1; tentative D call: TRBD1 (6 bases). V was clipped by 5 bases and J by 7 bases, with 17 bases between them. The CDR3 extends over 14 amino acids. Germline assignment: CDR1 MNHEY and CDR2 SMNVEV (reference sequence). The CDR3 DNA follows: TGTGCCAGCAGTCGGCCGGGGGGCGGGGGTGAAGCTTTCTTT. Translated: CASSRPGGGGEAFF.

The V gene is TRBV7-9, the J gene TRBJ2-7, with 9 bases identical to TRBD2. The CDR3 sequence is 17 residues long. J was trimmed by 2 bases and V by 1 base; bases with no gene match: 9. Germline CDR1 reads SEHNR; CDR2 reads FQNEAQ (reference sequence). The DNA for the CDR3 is TGTGCCAGCAGCTTAGGGGTTGCGCGGGAGGGGCCCTACGAGCAGTACTTC. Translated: CASSLGVAREGPYEQYF. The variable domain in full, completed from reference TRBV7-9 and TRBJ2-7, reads DTGVSQNPRHKITKRGQNVTFRCDPISEHNRLYWYRQTLGQGPEFLTYFQNEAQLEKSRLLSDRFSAERPKGSFSTLEIQRTEQGDSAMYLCASSLGVAREGPYEQYFGPGTRLTVT.

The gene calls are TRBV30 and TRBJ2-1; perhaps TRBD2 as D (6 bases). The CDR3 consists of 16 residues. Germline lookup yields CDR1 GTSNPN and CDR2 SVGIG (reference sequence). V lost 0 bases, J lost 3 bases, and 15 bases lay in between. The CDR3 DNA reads TGTGCCTGGAGTGTACCTCGGACTAATTACTACAATGAGCAGTTCTTC. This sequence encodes CAWSVPRTNYYNEQFF.

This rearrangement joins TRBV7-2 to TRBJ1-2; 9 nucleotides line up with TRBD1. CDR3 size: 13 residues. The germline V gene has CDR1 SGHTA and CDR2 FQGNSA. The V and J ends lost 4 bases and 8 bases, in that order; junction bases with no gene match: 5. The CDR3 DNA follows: TGTGCCAGCAGCTCACAGGGGGCTCGCGGCTACACCTTC. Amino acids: CASSSQGARGYTF.

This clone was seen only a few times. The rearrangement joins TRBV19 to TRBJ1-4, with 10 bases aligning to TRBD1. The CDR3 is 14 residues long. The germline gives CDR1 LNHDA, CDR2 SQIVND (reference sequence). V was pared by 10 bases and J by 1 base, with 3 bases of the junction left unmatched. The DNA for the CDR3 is TGTGCCACCGGACAGGGGGTAACTAATGAAAAACTGTTTTTT. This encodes CATGQGVTNEKLFF.

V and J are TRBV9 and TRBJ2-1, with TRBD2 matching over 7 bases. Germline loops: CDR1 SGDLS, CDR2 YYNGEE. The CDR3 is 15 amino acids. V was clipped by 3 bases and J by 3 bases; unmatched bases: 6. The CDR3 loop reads CASSEGLKYYNEQFF. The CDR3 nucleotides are TGTGCCAGCAGCGAGGGACTAAAATACTACAATGAGCAGTTCTTC.

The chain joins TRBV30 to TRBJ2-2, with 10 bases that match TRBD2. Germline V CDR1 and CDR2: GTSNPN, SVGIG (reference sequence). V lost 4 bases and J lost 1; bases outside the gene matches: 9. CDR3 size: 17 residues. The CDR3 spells CAWTRGSSGRNTGELFF. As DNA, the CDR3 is TGTGCCTGGACCCGAGGGTCTAGCGGGAGGAACACCGGGGAGCTGTTTTTT.

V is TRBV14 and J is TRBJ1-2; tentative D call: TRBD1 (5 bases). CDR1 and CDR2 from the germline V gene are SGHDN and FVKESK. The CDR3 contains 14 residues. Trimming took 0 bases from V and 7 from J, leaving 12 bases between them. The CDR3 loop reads CASSQDSAGTGYTF. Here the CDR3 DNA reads TGTGCCAGCAGCCAAGATTCGGCAGGGACTGGCTACACCTTC.

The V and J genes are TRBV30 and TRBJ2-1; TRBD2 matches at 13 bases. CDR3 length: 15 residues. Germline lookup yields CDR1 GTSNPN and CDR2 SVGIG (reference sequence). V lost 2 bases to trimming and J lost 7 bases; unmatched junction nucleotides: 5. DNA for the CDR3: TGTGCCTGGAGTAAGACTAGCGGGAGGTTTAATGAGCAGTTCTTC. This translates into CAWSKTSGRFNEQFF.

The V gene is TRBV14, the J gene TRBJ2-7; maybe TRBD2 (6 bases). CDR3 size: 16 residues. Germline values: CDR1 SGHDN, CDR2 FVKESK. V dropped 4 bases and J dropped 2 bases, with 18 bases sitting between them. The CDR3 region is CASSPLRGGGAYEQYF. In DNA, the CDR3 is TGTGCCAGCAGCCCCCTCCGGGGTGGAGGGGCCTACGAGCAGTACTTC. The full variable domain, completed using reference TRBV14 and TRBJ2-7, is EAGVTQFPSHSVIEKGQTVTLRCDPISGHDNLYWYRRVMGKEIKFLLHFVKESKQDESGMPNNRFLAERTGGTYSTLKVQPAELEDSGVYFCASSPLRGGGAYEQYFGPGTRLTVT.

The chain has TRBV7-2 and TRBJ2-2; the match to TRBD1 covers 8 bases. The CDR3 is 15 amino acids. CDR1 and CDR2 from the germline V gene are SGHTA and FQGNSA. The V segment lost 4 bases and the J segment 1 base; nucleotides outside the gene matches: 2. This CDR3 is CASSSGQGNTGELFF. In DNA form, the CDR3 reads TGTGCCAGCAGCTCCGGACAGGGGAACACCGGGGAGCTGTTTTTT.

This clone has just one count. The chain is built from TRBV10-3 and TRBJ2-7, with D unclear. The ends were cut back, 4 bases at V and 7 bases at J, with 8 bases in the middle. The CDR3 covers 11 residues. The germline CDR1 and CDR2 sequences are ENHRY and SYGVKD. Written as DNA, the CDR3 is TGTGCCATCAGTGTCGCGCAAGAGCAGTACTTC. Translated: CAISVAQEQYF.

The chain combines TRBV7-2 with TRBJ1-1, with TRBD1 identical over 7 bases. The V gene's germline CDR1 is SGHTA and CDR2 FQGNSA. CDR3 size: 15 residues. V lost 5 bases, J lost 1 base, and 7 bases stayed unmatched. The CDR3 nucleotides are TGTGCCAGCAGCGGCCCCAGACAGGGGAACACTGAAGCTTTCTTT. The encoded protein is CASSGPRQGNTEAFF.

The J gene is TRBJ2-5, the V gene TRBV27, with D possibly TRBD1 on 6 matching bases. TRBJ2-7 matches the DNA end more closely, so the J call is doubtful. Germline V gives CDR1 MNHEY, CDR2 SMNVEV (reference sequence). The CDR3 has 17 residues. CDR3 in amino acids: CASSRDIGIKLGYEQYF. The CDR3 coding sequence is TGTGCCAGCAGCCGGGACATAGGGATTAAATTGGGCTACGAGCAGTACTTC.

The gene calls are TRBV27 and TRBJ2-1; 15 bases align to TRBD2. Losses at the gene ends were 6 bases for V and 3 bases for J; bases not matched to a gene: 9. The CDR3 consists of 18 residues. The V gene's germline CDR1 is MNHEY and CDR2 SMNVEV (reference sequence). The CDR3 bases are TGTGCCAGCAGCCTGGGGACTAGCGGGAGGTCCCACTACAATGAGCAGTTCTTC. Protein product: CASSLGTSGRSHYNEQFF.

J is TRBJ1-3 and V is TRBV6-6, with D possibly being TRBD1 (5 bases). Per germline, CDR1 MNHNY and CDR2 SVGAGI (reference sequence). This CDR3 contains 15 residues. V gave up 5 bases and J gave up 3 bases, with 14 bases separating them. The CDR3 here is CASSQGRVRGNTIYF. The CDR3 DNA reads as TGTGCCAGCAGTCAGGGAAGAGTTCGTGGAAACACCATATATTTT.

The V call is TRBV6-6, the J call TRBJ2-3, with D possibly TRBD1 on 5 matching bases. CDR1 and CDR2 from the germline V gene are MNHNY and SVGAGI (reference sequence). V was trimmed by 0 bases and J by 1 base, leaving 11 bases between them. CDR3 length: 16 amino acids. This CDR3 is CASSYSNSRGTDTQYF. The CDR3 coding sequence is TGTGCCAGCAGTTACTCGAATTCCAGGGGCACAGATACGCAGTATTTT.

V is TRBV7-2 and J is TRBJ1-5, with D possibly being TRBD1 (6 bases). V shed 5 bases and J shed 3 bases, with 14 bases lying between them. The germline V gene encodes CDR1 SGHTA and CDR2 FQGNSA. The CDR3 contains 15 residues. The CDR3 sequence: CASSPPGTLNQPQHF. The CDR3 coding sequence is TGTGCCAGCAGCCCCCCCGGGACACTCAATCAGCCCCAGCATTTT.

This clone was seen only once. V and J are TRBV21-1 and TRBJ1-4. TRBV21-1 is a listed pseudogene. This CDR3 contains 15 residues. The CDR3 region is CASSKAGEPYEKLFF. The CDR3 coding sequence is TGTGCCAGCAGCAAAGCTGGGGAGCCCTATGAAAAACTGTTTTTT.

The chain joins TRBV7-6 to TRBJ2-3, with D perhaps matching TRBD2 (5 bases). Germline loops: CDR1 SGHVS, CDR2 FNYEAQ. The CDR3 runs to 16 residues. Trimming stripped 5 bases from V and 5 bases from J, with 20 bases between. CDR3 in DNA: TGTGCCAGCAGCCCCCTTAGCGAGAACTTGGGAGATACGCAGTATTTT. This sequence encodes CASSPLSENLGDTQYF.

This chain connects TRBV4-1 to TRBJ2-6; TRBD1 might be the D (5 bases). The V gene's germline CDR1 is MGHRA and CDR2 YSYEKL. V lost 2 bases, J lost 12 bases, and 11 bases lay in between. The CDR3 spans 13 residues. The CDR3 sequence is CASSQTQGPVLTF. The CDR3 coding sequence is TGCGCCAGCAGCCAAACCCAGGGCCCCGTCCTGACTTTC.

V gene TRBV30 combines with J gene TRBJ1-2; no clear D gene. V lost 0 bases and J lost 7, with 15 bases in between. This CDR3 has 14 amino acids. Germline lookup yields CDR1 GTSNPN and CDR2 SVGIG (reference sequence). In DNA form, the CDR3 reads TGTGCCTGGAGTGTAGCGGGGTTTAGGAGTGGCTACACCTTC. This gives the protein CAWSVAGFRSGYTF.

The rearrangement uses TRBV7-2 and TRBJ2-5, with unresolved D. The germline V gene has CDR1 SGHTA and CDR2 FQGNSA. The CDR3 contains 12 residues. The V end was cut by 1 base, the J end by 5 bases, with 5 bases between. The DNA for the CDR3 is TGTGCCAGCAGCTTAGGGTCTGAGACCCAGTACTTC. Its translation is CASSLGSETQYF.

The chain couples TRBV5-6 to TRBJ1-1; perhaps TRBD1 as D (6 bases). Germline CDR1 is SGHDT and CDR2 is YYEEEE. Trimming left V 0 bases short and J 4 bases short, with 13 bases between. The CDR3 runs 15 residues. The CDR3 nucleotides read TGTGCCAGCAGCTTGGCACAACAGGGATTCACTGAAGCTTTCTTT. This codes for CASSLAQQGFTEAFF. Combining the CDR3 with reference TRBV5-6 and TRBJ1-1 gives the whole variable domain DAGVTQSPTHLIKTRGQQVTLRCSPKSGHDTVSWYQQALGQGPQFIFQYYEEEERQRGNFPDRFSGHQFPNYSSELNVNALLLGDSALYLCASSLAQQGFTEAFFGQGTRLTVV.

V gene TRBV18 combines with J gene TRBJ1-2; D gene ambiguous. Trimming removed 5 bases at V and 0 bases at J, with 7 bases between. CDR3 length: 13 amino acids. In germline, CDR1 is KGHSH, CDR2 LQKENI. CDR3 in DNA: TGTGCCAGCTCAGGGGAAACTAACTATGGCTACACCTTC. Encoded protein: CASSGETNYGYTF.